This T cell receptor beta chain appears in the sequencing data of a study of control samples from healthy donors and cancer patients. Clones were sequenced by immunoSEQ multiplex PCR, and TCRdb holds only the in-frame ones, with some missing. This sample yields around 90,000 clones, of which around 85% are seen a single time; more than 15% belongs to the top ten. The germline gives CDR1 SGDLS, CDR2 YYNGEE. Trimming removed 3 bases at V and 6 bases at J, with 13 bases between. This CDR3 is built from 14 residues. This chain joins TRBV9 and TRBJ2-4, with D unclear. The sample was blood. The TCR comes from a man aged 25-45 years in good health. CDR3 DNA sequence: TGTGCCAGCAGCGCCACAGTTGGAATAAACATTCAGTACTTC. Translation gives CASSATVGINIQYF. The full variable domain, its missing parts supplied by reference TRBV9 and TRBJ2-4, is DSGVTQTPKHLITATGQRVTLRCSPRSGDLSVYWYQQSLDQGLQFLIQYYNGEERAKGNILERFSAQQFPDLHSELNLSSLELGDSALYFCASSATVGINIQYFGAGTRLSVL.